The 2 T cell receptor beta chains presented below share a single source sample, sequenced in a study of T cells in localized non-small cell lung cancer. Produced via immunoSEQ multiplex PCR; TCRdb's table is partial and in-frame only. Of roughly 14,000 clones in the sample, more than 65% are singletons; the top ten hold approximately 3.7%. Material: peripheral blood, obtained before any cancer treatment. These receptors came from a female donor at least 60 years old with stage I squamous cell lung carcinoma.

V and J are TRBV6-5 and TRBJ1-4; no clear D. Germline CDR1 reads MNHEY; CDR2 reads SVGAGI. V lost 5 bases to trimming and J lost 4 bases, with 5 bases between them. CDR3 size: 12 residues. In DNA, the CDR3 is TGTGCCAGCAGTGACGATAATGAAAAACTGTTTTTT. This gives the protein CASSDDNEKLFF.

The chain carries TRBV7-8 and TRBJ1-5; no definite D call. The V gene's germline CDR1 is SGHVS and CDR2 FQNEAQ. V dropped 1 base and J dropped 7 bases, with 11 bases sitting between them. This CDR3 contains 14 residues. CDR3: CASSLGPAKQPQHF. CDR3 nucleotides: TGTGCCAGCAGCTTAGGTCCCGCTAAACAGCCCCAGCATTTT.